This entry concerns a single TCR beta chain. The junction departs from the called germline gene at one end, perhaps through a read error. The record originates from a study of blood T cells in healthy people across ages. Alongside a J-beta primer mix, a sample-barcoded 5' primer served in a second PCR lasting about 6 to 11 cycles. The template-switch adaptor, which had 12 random nucleotides, put a tag on each cDNA molecule. TCRdb ran MiXCR on the 5' RACE reads and lists one entry per CDR3 protein. The sample has approximately 1.5 million distinct CDR3 sequences; roughly 32% are singletons. Germline CDR1 is MNHEY and CDR2 is SMNVEV (reference sequence). CDR3 length: 15 amino acids.

The specimen was blood. The sequence derives from a woman aged 25 to 45 in good health. This rearrangement joins TRBV27 to TRBJ1-5, with D possibly TRBD1 on 6 matching bases. This CDR3 is CAGSPRGGPNQPQHF. The CDR3 nucleotides are TGTGCCGGCAGTCCCAGGGGAGGGCCCAATCAGCCCCAGCATTTT.